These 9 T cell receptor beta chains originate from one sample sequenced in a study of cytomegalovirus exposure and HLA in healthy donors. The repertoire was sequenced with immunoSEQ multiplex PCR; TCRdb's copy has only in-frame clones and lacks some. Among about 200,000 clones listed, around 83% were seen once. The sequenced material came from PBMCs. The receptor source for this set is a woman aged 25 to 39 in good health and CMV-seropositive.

The CDR3 nucleotides are TGCGCCAGCAGCTTGGTAGCAGGGGATGGCTACACCTTC. Residues: CASSLVAGDGYTF. This chain uses TRBV5-1 with TRBJ1-2; D is perhaps TRBD1 (6 bases). Germline V lookup: CDR1 SGHRS, CDR2 YFSETQ. This CDR3 region has 13 residues. Trimming stripped 0 bases from V and 6 bases from J, with 9 bases between.

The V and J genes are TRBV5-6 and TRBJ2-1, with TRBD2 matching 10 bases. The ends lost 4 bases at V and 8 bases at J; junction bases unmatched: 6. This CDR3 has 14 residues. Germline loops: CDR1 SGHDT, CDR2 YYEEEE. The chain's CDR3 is CASSPSGREYEQFF. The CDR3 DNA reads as TGTGCCAGCAGCCCTAGCGGGAGAGAGTATGAGCAGTTCTTC. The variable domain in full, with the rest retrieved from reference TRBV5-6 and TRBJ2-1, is DAGVTQSPTHLIKTRGQQVTLRCSPKSGHDTVSWYQQALGQGPQFIFQYYEEEERQRGNFPDRFSGHQFPNYSSELNVNALLLGDSALYLCASSPSGREYEQFFGPGTRLTVL.

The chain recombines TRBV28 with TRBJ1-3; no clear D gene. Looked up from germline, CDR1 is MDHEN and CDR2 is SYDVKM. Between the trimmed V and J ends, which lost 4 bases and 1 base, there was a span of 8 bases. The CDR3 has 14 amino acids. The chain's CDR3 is CASSSSGSGNTIYF. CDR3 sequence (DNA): TGTGCCAGCAGTTCCTCCGGTTCTGGAAACACCATATATTTT.

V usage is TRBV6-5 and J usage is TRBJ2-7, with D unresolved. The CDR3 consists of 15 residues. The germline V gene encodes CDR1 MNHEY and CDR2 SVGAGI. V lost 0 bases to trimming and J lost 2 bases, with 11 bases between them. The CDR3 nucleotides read TGTGCCAGCAGTTACTCAGAACAGACACCCTACGAGCAGTACTTC. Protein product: CASSYSEQTPYEQYF.

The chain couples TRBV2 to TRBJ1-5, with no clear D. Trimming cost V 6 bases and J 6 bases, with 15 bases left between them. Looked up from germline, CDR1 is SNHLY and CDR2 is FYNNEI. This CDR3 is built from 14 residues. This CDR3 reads CASSYSGSGQPQHF. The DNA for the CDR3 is TGTGCCAGCAGCTACAGCGGCAGTGGTCAGCCCCAGCATTTT.

The CDR3 reads CASSYREGRYEQYF. CDR3 nucleotide sequence: TGTGCCAGCAGTTACCGGGAGGGCCGGTACGAGCAGTACTTC. The chain is built from TRBV6-5 and TRBJ2-7; 8 nucleotides align to TRBD2. Germline trimming cut 2 bases from V and 4 bases from J; bases unmatched to any gene: 4. Germline CDR1 reads MNHEY; CDR2 reads SVGAGI. The CDR3 has 14 amino acids.

CDR3 coding DNA: TGTGCCATCAGCGCCGGGAGCCTGGGCAATGAGCAGTTCTTC. Translating it yields CAISAGSLGNEQFF. This sequence joins TRBV10-3 and TRBJ2-1; possibly TRBD2 for D (6 bases). CDR3 length equals 14 residues. V gave up 6 bases and J gave up 6 bases, with 15 bases separating them. From germline, CDR1 is ENHRY and CDR2 SYGVKD.

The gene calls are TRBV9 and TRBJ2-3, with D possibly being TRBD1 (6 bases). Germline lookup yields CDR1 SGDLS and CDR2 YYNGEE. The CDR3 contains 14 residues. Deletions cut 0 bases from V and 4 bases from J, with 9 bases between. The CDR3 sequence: CASSVGRGADTQYF. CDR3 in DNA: TGTGCCAGCAGCGTAGGCAGGGGCGCAGATACGCAGTATTTT.

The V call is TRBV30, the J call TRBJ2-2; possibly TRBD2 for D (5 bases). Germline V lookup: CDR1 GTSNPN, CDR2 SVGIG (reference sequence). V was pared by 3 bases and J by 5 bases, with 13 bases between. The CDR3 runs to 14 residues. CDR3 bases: TGTGCCTGGAGATCCGGGATCGGGACCGGGGAGCTGTTTTTT. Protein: CAWRSGIGTGELFF.